The clone carrying this T cell receptor (beta chain) has ten or more counts. Its matching antigen is unknown. Samples came from axillary lymph nodes draining the breast cancer. This sample was included in a study of breast tumors, draining lymph nodes, adjacent tissues. Looked up from germline, CDR1 is LNHNV and CDR2 is YYDKDF (reference sequence). The CDR3 totals 18 residues. The germline V and J ends were trimmed by 0 bases and 0 bases, with 15 bases remaining between them. Overall study findings and caveats: Luminal-like breast cancer showed significantly greater tumor-nontumor repertoire similarity than basal-like breast cancer did. Findings are consistent with lymph node origin and intratumoral expansion of most tumor T cells. Compared with lymph nodes, tumors were less diverse; compared with nontumor tissue, more.

From the multiplex PCR reads, TCRdb called clonotypes with MiXCR, one entry per CDR3 protein. The table records approximately 210,000 distinct CDR3 sequences, less than 40% of them present only once. The J gene is TRBJ1-5, the V gene TRBV15; D is undetermined. The TCR originated in a female donor with breast cancer. Some clones in this sample may be carry-over from other donors' samples. The sequenced sample consisted of axillary lymph node tissue. This chain's CDR3 is CATSRDLGLTNSNQPQHF. The CDR3 coding sequence is TGTGCCACCAGCAGAGATCTAGGCCTTACAAATAGCAATCAGCCCCAGCATTTT.